This T cell receptor (beta chain) was documented in a study of beta chain features in type 1 diabetes. Turning to this clone: Additional DNA sequences in this sample encode the identical CDR3.

Expressed TCRB transcripts were sequenced, since all the RNA that had been isolated was reverse transcribed. Here immunoSEQ multiplex PCR was the method, and the copy in TCRdb shows in-frame clones only, minus some. The sample yields about 930,000 clones, 15% to 20% seen once. The ends lost 4 bases at V and 5 bases at J; junction bases unmatched: 4. CDR3 length: 13 amino acids. CDR1 and CDR2 from the germline V gene are MDHEN and SYDVKM. The sequencing input was naive CD4+ T cells from blood. The chain is built from TRBV28 and TRBJ1-2, with 7 positions matching TRBD1. The clonotype originates from a woman younger than 30 in good health. This chain's CDR3 is CASSSGQTYGYTF. CDR3 DNA: TGTGCCAGCAGTTCGGGACAGACATATGGCTACACCTTC.